Sequencing of this T cell receptor (beta chain) was carried out in a study of T cell changes during pregnancy in multiple sclerosis. CDR1 is SGHDT and CDR2 is YYEEEE in the germline V gene. CDR3 length: 14 amino acids. The V and J ends lost 0 bases and 8 bases, in that order; junction bases with no gene match: 7. Produced via immunoSEQ multiplex PCR; TCRdb's table is partial and in-frame only. The profile covers under 80,000 clones, with around 92% appearing a single time and less than 2.5% taken by the ten largest. Specimen: peripheral blood, collected before pregnancy. This chain connects TRBV5-6 to TRBJ1-2; 7 positions match TRBD1. This sequence was found in a female donor with multiple sclerosis, enrolled in a pregnancy study. The CDR3: CASSLAPDRTGYTF. For the CDR3, the DNA is TGTGCCAGCAGCTTGGCGCCGGACAGGACCGGCTACACCTTC. Complete variable domain (other parts from reference TRBV5-6 and TRBJ1-2): DAGVTQSPTHLIKTRGQQVTLRCSPKSGHDTVSWYQQALGQGPQFIFQYYEEEERQRGNFPDRFSGHQFPNYSSELNVNALLLGDSALYLCASSLAPDRTGYTFGSGTRLTVV.